Below are 23 T cell receptor beta chains sequenced from a single sample in a study of vaccination effects on CD4 cells after COVID-19. Isolating CD4+ T cells followed approximately 11 days of culture. BNT162b2 vaccine or mRNA-1273 vaccine was given to participants in two doses. Some clones are missing from TCRdb's copy, which holds only in-frame ones; the method was immunoSEQ multiplex PCR. Here the sample spans approximately 61,000 clones, approximately 81% being singletons. No cognate antigen is known for these TCRs. The sample in question was CD4+ T cells from PBMCs cultured without peptide, obtained after COVID-19 vaccination. The receptors were sampled from a human donor who received a COVID-19 vaccine.

V and J are TRBV5-1 and TRBJ2-6; D not certain. Germline assignment: CDR1 SGHRS and CDR2 YFSETQ. This CDR3 comprises 15 residues. V lost 4 bases and J 4 bases, leaving 12 bases between the germline ends. CDR3 in amino acids: CASSLQVTGANVLTF. The CDR3 region has the DNA TGCGCCAGCAGCCTTCAGGTGACGGGGGCCAACGTCCTGACTTTC.

The V gene is TRBV5-8, the J gene TRBJ2-6; 9 nucleotides line up with TRBD1. CDR1 is SGHTS and CDR2 is YDEGEE in the germline V gene. J was trimmed by 4 bases and V by 4 bases; bases with no gene match: 12. The CDR3 is 18 amino acids. CDR3 sequence: CASSPGTGTYRGANVLTF. DNA for the CDR3: TGTGCCAGCAGCCCCGGGACAGGGACGTATAGAGGGGCCAACGTCCTGACTTTC. The variable domain in full, completed from reference TRBV5-8 and TRBJ2-6, reads EAGVTQSPTHLIKTRGQQATLRCSPISGHTSVYWYQQALGLGLQFLLWYDEGEERNRGNFPPRFSGRQFPNYSSELNVNALELEDSALYLCASSPGTGTYRGANVLTFGAGSRLTVL.

The V and J genes are TRBV5-5 and TRBJ2-3; D gene unclear. The length of the CDR3 is 15 residues. The germline V gene has CDR1 SGHKS and CDR2 YYEKEE (reference sequence). The V gene lost 4 bases and the J gene lost 0 bases, with 12 bases spanning the gap. CDR3: CASSQQFSSTDTQYF. The DNA of the CDR3 is TGTGCCAGCAGCCAACAATTTAGCAGCACAGATACGCAGTATTTT. The whole variable domain, remainder taken from reference TRBV5-5 and TRBJ2-3, is DAGVTQSPTHLIKTRGQQVTLRCSPISGHKSVSWYQQVLGQGPQFIFQYYEKEERGRGNFPDRFSARQFPNYSSELNVNALLLGDSALYLCASSQQFSSTDTQYFGPGTRLTVL.

The chain combines TRBV28 with TRBJ1-2, with a possible D match to TRBD1 (6 bases). The germline CDR1 and CDR2 sequences are MDHEN and SYDVKM. V lost 2 bases and J 11 bases, leaving 12 bases between the germline ends. This CDR3 has 12 amino acids. In DNA form, the CDR3 reads TGTGCCAGCAGTTTAGGACAGCAGGGGTACACCTTC. Amino acids: CASSLGQQGYTF.

The rearrangement joins TRBV21-1 to TRBJ1-1; the table's TRBD1 call for D was not verified on the DNA. TRBV21-1 is listed as a pseudogene. The CDR3 totals 12 residues. The CDR3 region has the DNA TGTGCCAGCATCCCCACAGGGCAGGGGGGTTTCTTT. Its translation is CASIPTGQGGFF.

This chain's CDR3 is CASSLAGTGAYSLGANVLTF. The CDR3 nucleotides read TGCGCCAGCAGCTTGGCCGGGACAGGGGCATACTCGCTGGGGGCCAACGTCCTGACTTTC. This chain uses TRBV5-1 with TRBJ2-6; TRBD1 matches 10 bases. The junction had 13 bases not matched to a gene; V was cut back by 0 bases and J by 4 bases. The CDR3 is made up of 20 amino acids. Germline values: CDR1 SGHRS, CDR2 YFSETQ.

This chain links TRBV28 with TRBJ2-2, with D hard to call. V gave up 5 bases and J gave up 1 base, with 17 bases separating them. Germline CDR1 is MDHEN and CDR2 is SYDVKM. The length of the CDR3 is 17 residues. The CDR3 spells CASSPSRLAGNTGELFF. The DNA of the CDR3 is TGTGCCAGCAGTCCATCTCGCCTTGCAGGGAACACCGGGGAGCTGTTTTTT. The whole variable domain, remainder taken from reference TRBV28 and TRBJ2-2, is DVKVTQSSRYLVKRTGEKVFLECVQDMDHENMFWYRQDPGLGLRLIYFSYDVKMKEKGDIPEGYSVSREKKERFSLILESASTNQTSMYLCASSPSRLAGNTGELFFGEGSRLTVL.

This clone occurred a few times. The chain recombines TRBV5-4 with TRBJ1-2, with D uncertain. Germline CDR1 SGHNT, CDR2 YYREEE (reference sequence). This CDR3 is 13 amino acids long. Deletions cut 3 bases from V and 1 base from J, with 7 bases between. CDR3 protein: CASSSDGNYGYTF. The CDR3 bases are TGTGCCAGCAGCTCGGACGGTAACTATGGCTACACCTTC. Full variable domain (remainder filled in from reference TRBV5-4 and TRBJ1-2): ETGVTQSPTHLIKTRGQQVTLRCSSQSGHNTVSWYQQALGQGPQFIFQYYREEENGRGNFPPRFSGLQFPNYSSELNVNALELDDSALYLCASSSDGNYGYTFGSGTRLTVV.

The chain uses TRBV5-4 and TRBJ2-7, with TRBD1 matching 10 bases. This CDR3 spans 16 amino acids. Trimming removed 4 bases from V and 5 bases from J; junction bases left unmatched: 12. Germline lookup yields CDR1 SGHNT and CDR2 YYREEE (reference sequence). The CDR3 DNA reads as TGTGCCAGCAGCACCCGCGTGGGGACAGGGGCCGACGAGCAGTACTTC. Translated, it gives CASSTRVGTGADEQYF.

The rearrangement links TRBV14 to TRBJ1-2; D perhaps matches TRBD1 (6 bases). Deletions cut 5 bases from V and 7 bases from J, with 14 bases between. The germline gives CDR1 SGHDN, CDR2 FVKESK. This CDR3 region has 13 residues. DNA for the CDR3: TGTGCCAGCAGCGGGACCCAGGGGTCTGGCTACACCTTC. It translates to CASSGTQGSGYTF.

The chain links TRBV3-1 (or the pseudogene TRBV3-2) to TRBJ1-5; no reliable D call. The CDR3 is made up of 16 amino acids. CDR1 LGHDT and CDR2 YNNKEL come from the germline V gene (reference sequence). The V and J ends lost 1 base and 0 bases respectively, with 10 bases between them. This CDR3 reads CASSQGLVFSNQPQHF. DNA of the CDR3: TGTGCCAGCAGCCAAGGTTTGGTTTTTAGCAATCAGCCCCAGCATTTT.

In its sample, this clone was seen once. The chain links TRBV6-6 to TRBJ2-1; TRBD1 matches at 7 bases. The CDR3 contains 17 residues. The V gene end was trimmed by 5 bases and the J gene end by 3 bases; junction bases not matched to a gene: 13. Germline CDR1 reads MNHNY; CDR2 reads SVGAGI (reference sequence). CDR3 coding DNA: TGTGCCAGCAGTCCACTTGGGGTGGGGACAGTCTACAATGAGCAGTTCTTC. It is translated as CASSPLGVGTVYNEQFF.

This clone was seen a single time. The V gene is TRBV6-4, the J gene TRBJ1-1; D might be TRBD1 (6 bases). Germline CDR1 and CDR2: MRHNA and SNTAGT. This CDR3 has 13 amino acids. Trimming took 5 bases from V and 4 from J, leaving 11 bases between them. The DNA for the CDR3 is TGTGCCAGCAGTCCGGACAGATCCACTGAAGCTTTCTTT. Translating it yields CASSPDRSTEAFF.

V gene TRBV19 combines with J gene TRBJ2-5, with D possibly matching TRBD2 (5 bases). Trimming shortened V by 3 bases and J by 2 bases, and 13 bases separated the two germline ends. Germline assignment: CDR1 LNHDA and CDR2 SQIVND (reference sequence). The CDR3 contains 15 residues. CDR3 DNA: TGTGCCAGTAGTATCTTCTCCGGGAATCAAGAGACCCAGTACTTC. Residues: CASSIFSGNQETQYF.

CDR3: CASSFRTGMNTGELFF. The CDR3 nucleotides read TGTGCCAGCAGCTTTAGGACAGGGATGAACACCGGGGAGCTGTTTTTT. The J gene is TRBJ2-2, the V gene TRBV7-8; 8 bases match TRBD1. Germline values: CDR1 SGHVS, CDR2 FQNEAQ. With 3 bases clipped from V and 1 base from J, the junction kept 4 bases outside the gene matches. The CDR3 length is 16 residues.

This chain connects TRBV18 to TRBJ2-4, with D tentatively TRBD1 (6 bases). CDR1 and CDR2 from the germline V gene are KGHSH and LQKENI. Trimming left V 0 bases short and J 1 base short, with 16 bases between. The CDR3 is 18 residues long. The CDR3 loop reads CASSPPGEGVQAKNIQYF. Here the CDR3 DNA reads TGTGCCAGCTCACCACCAGGAGAGGGGGTTCAGGCCAAAAACATTCAGTACTTC.

V gene TRBV18 combines with J gene TRBJ2-2; 11 bases are shared with TRBD1. V lost 6 bases, J lost 0 bases, and 3 bases stayed unmatched. The germline CDR1 and CDR2 sequences are KGHSH and LQKENI. The CDR3 runs 16 residues. The DNA of the CDR3 is TGTGCCAGCTCCGGGACAGGGGGGCCGAACACCGGGGAGCTGTTTTTT. Encoded protein: CASSGTGGPNTGELFF.

The chain has TRBV30 and TRBJ1-1; D is uncertain. V was cut by 2 bases and J by 4 bases, with 11 bases left in between. CDR1 is GTSNPN, CDR2 SVGIG, per germline (reference sequence). The CDR3 loop spans 13 amino acids. CDR3 nucleotide sequence: TGTGCCTGGAGTAAGGGTCTGGGCACTGAAGCTTTCTTT. Protein: CAWSKGLGTEAFF.

This chain uses TRBV2 with TRBJ2-7, with TRBD1 matching over 10 bases. This CDR3 contains 17 residues. The ends lost 6 bases at V and 7 bases at J; junction bases unmatched: 18. CDR1 is SNHLY and CDR2 is FYNNEI in the germline V gene. The CDR3 spells CASRGTKRRDRGEEQYF. CDR3 bases: TGTGCCAGCAGGGGGACCAAACGCCGGGACAGGGGAGAGGAGCAGTACTTC.

There are a few counts of this clone. The chain has TRBV5-1 and TRBJ2-6, with D possibly being TRBD2 (6 bases). V was clipped by 2 bases and J by 0 bases, with 15 bases between them. This CDR3 is 18 amino acids long. The germline CDR1 and CDR2 sequences are SGHRS and YFSETQ. CDR3 in DNA: TGCGCCAGCAGCTTCATACCCGGGGGTAACTCTGGGGCCAACGTCCTGACTTTC. Protein product: CASSFIPGGNSGANVLTF.

The sample holds one count of this clone. The CDR3 region is CASSPRDGGHQPQHF. DNA for the CDR3: TGTGCCAGCTCACCCCGGGACGGGGGCCATCAGCCCCAGCATTTT. The chain uses TRBV18 and TRBJ1-5; possible D gene TRBD1, 6 bases. This CDR3 has 15 amino acids. Germline V CDR1 and CDR2: KGHSH, LQKENI. Trimming shortened V by 3 bases and J by 5 bases, and 14 bases separated the two germline ends.

V usage is TRBV11-2 and J usage is TRBJ2-7, with TRBD2 matching 10 bases. The length of the CDR3 is 15 residues. J lost 3 bases, V lost 1 base, and 3 bases had no gene match. Germline CDR1 SGHAT, CDR2 FQNNGV. This chain's CDR3 is CASSLGSGGSYEQYF. In nucleotides, the CDR3 is TGTGCCAGCAGCTTAGGTAGCGGGGGGAGCTACGAGCAGTACTTC. Combining the CDR3 with reference TRBV11-2 and TRBJ2-7 gives the whole variable domain EAGVAQSPRYKIIEKRQSVAFWCNPISGHATLYWYQQILGQGPKLLIQFQNNGVVDDSQLPKDRFSAERLKGVDSTLKIQPAKLEDSAVYLCASSLGSGGSYEQYFGPGTRLTVT.

The chain links TRBV18 to TRBJ2-7, with D perhaps matching TRBD1 (6 bases). The germline gives CDR1 KGHSH, CDR2 LQKENI. V lost 0 bases, J lost 2 bases, and 8 bases lay in between. This CDR3 is built from 14 residues. CDR3 region: CASSPPTGTYEQYF. DNA for the CDR3: TGTGCCAGCTCACCACCGACAGGCACCTACGAGCAGTACTTC.